The rows below give T cell receptor beta chains drawn from one sample of a study of early T cells in non-severe SARS-CoV-2 infection. MiXCR, run by TCRdb on the 5' RACE reads, gives a single entry per CDR3 protein. Here the sample spans about 48,000 distinct CDR3 sequences, about 9.8% being singletons. The specimen was whole blood. Receptor source: an adult who was a healthcare worker with PCR-confirmed SARS-CoV-2 infection or an uninfected control (not recorded which). Each CDR3 is given with its conserved first and last residue. A D gene is named only where the DNA matches it firmly. Part of the rows lack a size; the others show once, few, many or a class for expanded clones.

TGTGCCAGCAGTTTAAACATATACCGGACTGAAGCTTTCTTT,CASSLNIYRTEAFF,NA,NA,TRBJ1-1,TRBV27
TGTGCCAGCAGCCTTCCGGGACGTAACACCGGGGAGCTGTTTTTT,CASSLPGRNTGELFF,NA,NA,TRBJ2-2,TRBV7-9
TGTGCCAGCAGCCGGCCCGGGACAGCCTATGGCTACACCTTC,CASSRPGTAYGYTF,many,TRBD1,TRBJ1-2,TRBV14
TGTGCCAGCAGTTTGACGGGAGAGTTAAAGACCCAGTACTTC,CASSLTGELKTQYF,many,NA,TRBJ2-5,TRBV27
TGTGCCAGCAGCCAAGGTGGGGCTAGCGGGAGCGAAGCAGATACGCAGTATTTT,CASSQGGASGSEADTQYF,NA,TRBD2,TRBJ2-3,TRBV3-1
TGTGCCAGCAGCCAAGACGGGTCTAGCTACAATGAGCAGTTCTTC,CASSQDGSSYNEQFF,NA,NA,TRBJ2-1,TRBV3-1
TGTGCCAGCAGCTTAGAGCGGGACTACCAAGAGACCCAGTACTTC,CASSLERDYQETQYF,few,TRBD2,TRBJ2-5,TRBV7-2
TGCAGCGTTGAAGTTAATGAAAAACTGTTTTTT,CSVEVNEKLFF,many,NA,TRBJ1-4,TRBV29-1
TGTGCCAGCAGCCAATTTTCAGGAGGCACCTACAATGAGCAGTTCTTC,CASSQFSGGTYNEQFF,NA,NA,TRBJ2-1,TRBV16
TGTGCCAGCAGGGTACCGGGACAGGGAGCCGACGAGCAGTACTTC,CASRVPGQGADEQYF,NA,TRBD1,TRBJ2-7,TRBV28
TGCAGCGTTGAATGGGACATTCAGTACTTC,CSVEWDIQYF,NA,NA,TRBJ2-4,TRBV29-1
TGTGCCAGCAGCTCCCCGGAGCGGGAGGGAGACGAGCAGTACTTC,CASSSPEREGDEQYF,NA,TRBD2,TRBJ2-7,TRBV7-9
TGTGCCAGCAGCCCCCGGGATAGCTCCTACGAGCAGTACTTC,CASSPRDSSYEQYF,NA,NA,TRBJ2-7,TRBV7-6
TGTGCCAGCAGTTTAACCGGGACAACCTCCTACGAGCAGTACTTC,CASSLTGTTSYEQYF,NA,NA,TRBJ2-7,TRBV27
TGTGCCAGCAGCTCAAGCGGGACTACCCACAATGAGCAGTTCTTC,CASSSSGTTHNEQFF,many,TRBD2,TRBJ2-1,TRBV7-2
TGCGCCAGCAGCTTGGGCCGTCCTGAGTATACTAGCAGGAACAATGAGCAGTTCTTC,CASSLGRPEYTSRNNEQFF,many,NA,TRBJ2-1,TRBV5-1
TGTGCCAGCAGCCAACTAGCGGGGAACACCGGGGAGCTGTTTTTT,CASSQLAGNTGELFF,many,TRBD2,TRBJ2-2,TRBV3-1
TGTGCCAGCAGTCTGCGCCCTTCTAGCACAGATACGCAGTATTTT,CASSLRPSSTDTQYF,NA,NA,TRBJ2-3,TRBV11-2
TGCGCCAGCAGCCCCGAGGGGTGTGAAAAACTGTTTTTT,CASSPEGCEKLFF,few,NA,TRBJ1-4,TRBV10-1
TGTGCCAGCAGCCAACTAGGGACAGGGTTGAACAATGAGCAGTTCTTC,CASSQLGTGLNNEQFF,few,TRBD1,TRBJ2-1,TRBV14
TGTGCCAGCAGTTTAGGGGGACAGTTCACCTACGAGCAGTACTTC,CASSLGGQFTYEQYF,many,TRBD1,TRBJ2-7,TRBV12-3/TRBV12-4
TGTGCCAGCAGTTACTCGGGGGACAGGGGCACAGATACGCAGTATTTT,CASSYSGDRGTDTQYF,few,TRBD1,TRBJ2-3,TRBV6-5
TGTGCCAGCAGTAGGGACAGAGGGACCTCTAACTATGGCTACACCTTC,CASSRDRGTSNYGYTF,many,TRBD1,TRBJ1-2,TRBV2
TGTGCCAGCAGCACTTCGGCCGGGGGGGTCTACAATGAGCAGTTCTTC,CASSTSAGGVYNEQFF,many,TRBD2,TRBJ2-1,TRBV6-5